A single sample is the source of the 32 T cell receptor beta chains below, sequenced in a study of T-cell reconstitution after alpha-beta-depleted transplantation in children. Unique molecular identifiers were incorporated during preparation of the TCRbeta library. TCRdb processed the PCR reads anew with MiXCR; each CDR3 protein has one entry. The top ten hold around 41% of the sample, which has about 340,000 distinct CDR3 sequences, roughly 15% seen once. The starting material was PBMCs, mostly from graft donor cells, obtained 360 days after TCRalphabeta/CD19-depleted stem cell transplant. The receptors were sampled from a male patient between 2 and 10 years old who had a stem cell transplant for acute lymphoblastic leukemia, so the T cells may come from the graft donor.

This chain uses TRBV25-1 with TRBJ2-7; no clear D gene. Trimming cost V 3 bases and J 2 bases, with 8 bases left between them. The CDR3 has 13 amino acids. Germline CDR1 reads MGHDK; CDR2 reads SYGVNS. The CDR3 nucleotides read TGTGCCAGCAGTGATCCCCGAGCCTACGAGCAGTACTTC. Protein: CASSDPRAYEQYF.

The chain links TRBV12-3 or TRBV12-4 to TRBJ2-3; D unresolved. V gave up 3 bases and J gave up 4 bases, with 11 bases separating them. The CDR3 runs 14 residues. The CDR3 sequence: CASSFRRIADTQYF. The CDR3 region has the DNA TGTGCCAGCAGTTTTCGGCGGATAGCAGATACGCAGTATTTT.

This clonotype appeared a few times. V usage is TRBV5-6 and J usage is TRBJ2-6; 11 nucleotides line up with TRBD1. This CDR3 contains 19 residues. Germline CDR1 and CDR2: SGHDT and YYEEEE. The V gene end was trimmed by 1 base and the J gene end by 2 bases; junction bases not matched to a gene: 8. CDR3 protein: CASSLSPGQGVAGANVLTF. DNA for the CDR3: TGTGCCAGCAGCTTGAGTCCGGGACAGGGGGTAGCTGGGGCCAACGTCCTGACTTTC. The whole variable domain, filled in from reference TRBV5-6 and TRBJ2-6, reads DAGVTQSPTHLIKTRGQQVTLRCSPKSGHDTVSWYQQALGQGPQFIFQYYEEEERQRGNFPDRFSGHQFPNYSSELNVNALLLGDSALYLCASSLSPGQGVAGANVLTFGAGSRLTVL.

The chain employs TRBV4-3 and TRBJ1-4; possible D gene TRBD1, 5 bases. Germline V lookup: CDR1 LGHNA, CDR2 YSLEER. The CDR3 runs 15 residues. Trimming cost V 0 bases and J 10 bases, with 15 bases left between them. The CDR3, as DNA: TGCGCCAGCAGCCAAGATAGACTTTCCGGGGGAAAACTGTTTTTT. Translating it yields CASSQDRLSGGKLFF.

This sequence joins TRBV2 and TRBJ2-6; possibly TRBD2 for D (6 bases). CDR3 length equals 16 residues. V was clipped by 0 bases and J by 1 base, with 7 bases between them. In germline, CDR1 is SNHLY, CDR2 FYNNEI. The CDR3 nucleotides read TGTGCCAGCAGTGAAGCGGACTATTCTGGGGCCAACGTCCTGACTTTC. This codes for CASSEADYSGANVLTF.

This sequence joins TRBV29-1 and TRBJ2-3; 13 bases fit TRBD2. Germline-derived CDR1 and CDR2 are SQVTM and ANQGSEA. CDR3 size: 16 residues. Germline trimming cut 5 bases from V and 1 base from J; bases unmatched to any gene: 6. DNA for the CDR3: TGCAGCGTTCCCGGACTAGCGGGAGCCGGCACAGATACGCAGTATTTT. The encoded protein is CSVPGLAGAGTDTQYF.

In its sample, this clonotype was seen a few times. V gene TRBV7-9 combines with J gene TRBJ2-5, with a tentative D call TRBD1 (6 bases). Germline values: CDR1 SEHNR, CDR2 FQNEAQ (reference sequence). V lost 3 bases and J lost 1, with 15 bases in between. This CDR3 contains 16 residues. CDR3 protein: CASSFGGGWVQETQYF. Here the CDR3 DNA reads TGTGCCAGCAGCTTCGGTGGGGGCTGGGTCCAAGAGACCCAGTACTTC.

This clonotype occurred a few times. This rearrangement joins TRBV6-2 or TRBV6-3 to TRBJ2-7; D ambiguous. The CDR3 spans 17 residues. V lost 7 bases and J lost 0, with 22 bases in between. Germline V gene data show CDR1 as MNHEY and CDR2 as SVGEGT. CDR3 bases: TGTGCCAGCACGCCGGCGGCACGATCAGGTGGCTCCTACGAGCAGTACTTC. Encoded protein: CASTPAARSGGSYEQYF.

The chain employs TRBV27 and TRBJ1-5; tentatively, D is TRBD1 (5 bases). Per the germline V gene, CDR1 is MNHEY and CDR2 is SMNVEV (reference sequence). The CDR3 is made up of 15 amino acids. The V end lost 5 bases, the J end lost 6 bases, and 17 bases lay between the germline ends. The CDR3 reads CASSPLGGASQPQHF. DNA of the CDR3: TGTGCCAGCAGTCCCCTAGGAGGGGCTAGTCAGCCCCAGCATTTT.

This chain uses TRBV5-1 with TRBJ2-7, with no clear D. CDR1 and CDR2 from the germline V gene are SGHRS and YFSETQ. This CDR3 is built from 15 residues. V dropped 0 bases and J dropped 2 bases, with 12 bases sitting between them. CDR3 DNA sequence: TGCGCCAGCAGCTTGGTCAGTACCCCTCCCTACGAGCAGTACTTC. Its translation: CASSLVSTPPYEQYF.

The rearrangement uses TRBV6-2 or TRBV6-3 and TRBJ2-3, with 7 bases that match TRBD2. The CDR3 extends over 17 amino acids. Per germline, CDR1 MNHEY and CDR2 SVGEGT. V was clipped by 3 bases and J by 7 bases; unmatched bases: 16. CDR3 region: CASSYSLWRAGRNTQYF. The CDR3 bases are TGTGCCAGCAGTTATAGCTTGTGGAGAGCGGGACGAAATACGCAGTATTTT.

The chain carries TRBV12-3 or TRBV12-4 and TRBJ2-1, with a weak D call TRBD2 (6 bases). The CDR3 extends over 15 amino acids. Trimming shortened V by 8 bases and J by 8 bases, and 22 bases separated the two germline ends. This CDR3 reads CASGSVPAGRYEQFF. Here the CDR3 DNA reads TGTGCCAGCGGATCGGTTCCCGCCGGGAGATATGAGCAGTTCTTC.

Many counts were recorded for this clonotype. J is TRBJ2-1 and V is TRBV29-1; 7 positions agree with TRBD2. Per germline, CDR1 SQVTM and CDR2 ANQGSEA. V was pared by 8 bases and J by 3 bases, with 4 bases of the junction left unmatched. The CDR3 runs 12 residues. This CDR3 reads CSSGMIYNEQFF. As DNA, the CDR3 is TGCAGCAGCGGGATGATCTACAATGAGCAGTTCTTC.

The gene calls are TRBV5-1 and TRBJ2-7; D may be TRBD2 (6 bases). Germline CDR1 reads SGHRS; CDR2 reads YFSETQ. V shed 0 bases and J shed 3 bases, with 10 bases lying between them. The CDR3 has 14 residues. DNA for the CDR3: TGCGCCAGCAGCTTGGGGACTATTGACTACGAGCAGTACTTC. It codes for CASSLGTIDYEQYF.

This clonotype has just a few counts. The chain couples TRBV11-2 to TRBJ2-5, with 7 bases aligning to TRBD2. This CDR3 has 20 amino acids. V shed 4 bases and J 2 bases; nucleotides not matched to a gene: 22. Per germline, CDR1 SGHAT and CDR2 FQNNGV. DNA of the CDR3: TGTGCCAGCAGCTCGACCATAACCTCGGTCCCTCTAGCGGCACAAGAGACCCAGTACTTC. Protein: CASSSTITSVPLAAQETQYF.

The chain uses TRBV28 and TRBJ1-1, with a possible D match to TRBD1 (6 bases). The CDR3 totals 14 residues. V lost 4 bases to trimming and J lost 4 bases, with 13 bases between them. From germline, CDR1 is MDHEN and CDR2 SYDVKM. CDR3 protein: CASSSPKGGTEAFF. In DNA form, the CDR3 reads TGTGCCAGCAGTTCCCCCAAGGGGGGCACTGAAGCTTTCTTT.

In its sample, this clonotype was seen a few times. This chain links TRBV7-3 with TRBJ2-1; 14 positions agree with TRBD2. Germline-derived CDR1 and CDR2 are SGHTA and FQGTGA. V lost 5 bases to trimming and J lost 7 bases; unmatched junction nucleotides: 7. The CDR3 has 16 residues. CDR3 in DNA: TGTGCCAGCAGCCGATCGGGACTAGCGGGAGTAAATGAGCAGTTCTTC. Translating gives CASSRSGLAGVNEQFF.

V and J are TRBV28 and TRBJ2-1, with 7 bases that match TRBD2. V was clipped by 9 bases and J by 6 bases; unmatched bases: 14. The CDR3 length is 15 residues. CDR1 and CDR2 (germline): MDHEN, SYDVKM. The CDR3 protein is CARGPGRSWVNEQFF. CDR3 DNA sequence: TGTGCCAGGGGCCCCGGGAGGAGTTGGGTCAATGAGCAGTTCTTC.

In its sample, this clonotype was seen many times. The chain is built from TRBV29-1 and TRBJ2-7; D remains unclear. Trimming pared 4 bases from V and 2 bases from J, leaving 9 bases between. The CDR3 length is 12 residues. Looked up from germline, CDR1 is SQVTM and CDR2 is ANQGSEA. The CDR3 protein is CSVVSPAYEQYF. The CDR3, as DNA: TGCAGCGTTGTTTCCCCGGCCTACGAGCAGTACTTC.

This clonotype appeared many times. CDR3 nucleotides: TGTGCCAGCAGTTCCTCAGCGGGAACATCAGATACGCAGTATTTT. It specifies CASSSSAGTSDTQYF. The chain uses TRBV12-3 or TRBV12-4 and TRBJ2-3; 7 bases map to TRBD2. Germline trimming cut 4 bases from V and 4 bases from J; bases unmatched to any gene: 8. This CDR3 has 15 residues.

The CDR3 region is CAISLSQERGGYTF. In DNA, the CDR3 is TGTGCCATCAGTCTTTCCCAGGAGAGAGGAGGCTACACCTTC. This rearrangement joins TRBV10-3 to TRBJ1-2, with no clear D. V was pared by 5 bases and J by 8 bases, with 18 bases between. CDR1 and CDR2 from the germline V gene are ENHRY and SYGVKD. The CDR3 spans 14 residues.

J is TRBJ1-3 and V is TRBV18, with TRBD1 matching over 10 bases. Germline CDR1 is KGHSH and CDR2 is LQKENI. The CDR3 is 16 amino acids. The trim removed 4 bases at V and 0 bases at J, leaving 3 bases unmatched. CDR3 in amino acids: CASSRQGANSGNTIYF. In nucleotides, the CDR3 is TGTGCCAGCTCACGACAGGGGGCCAACTCTGGAAACACCATATATTTT.

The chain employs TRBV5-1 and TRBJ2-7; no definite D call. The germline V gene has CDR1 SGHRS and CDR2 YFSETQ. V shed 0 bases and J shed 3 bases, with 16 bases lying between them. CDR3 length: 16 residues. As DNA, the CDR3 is TGCGCCAGCAGCTTGGGCAGCACAAACAGAAACTACGAGCAGTACTTC. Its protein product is CASSLGSTNRNYEQYF.

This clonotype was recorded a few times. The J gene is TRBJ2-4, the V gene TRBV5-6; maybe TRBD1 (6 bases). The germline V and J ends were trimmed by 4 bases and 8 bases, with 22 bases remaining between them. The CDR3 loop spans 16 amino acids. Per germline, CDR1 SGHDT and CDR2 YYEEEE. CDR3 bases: TGTGCCAGCAGCCCGTGGACAGCTTCCCCTACAGACATTCAGTACTTC. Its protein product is CASSPWTASPTDIQYF. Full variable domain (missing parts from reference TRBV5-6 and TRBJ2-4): DAGVTQSPTHLIKTRGQQVTLRCSPKSGHDTVSWYQQALGQGPQFIFQYYEEEERQRGNFPDRFSGHQFPNYSSELNVNALLLGDSALYLCASSPWTASPTDIQYFGAGTRLSVL.

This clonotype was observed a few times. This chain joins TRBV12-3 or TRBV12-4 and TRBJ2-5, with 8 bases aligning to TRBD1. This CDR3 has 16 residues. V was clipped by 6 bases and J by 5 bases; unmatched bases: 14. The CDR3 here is CASSRDRGEPGETQYF. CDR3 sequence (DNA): TGTGCCAGCAGCCGTGACAGGGGAGAACCAGGGGAGACCCAGTACTTC.

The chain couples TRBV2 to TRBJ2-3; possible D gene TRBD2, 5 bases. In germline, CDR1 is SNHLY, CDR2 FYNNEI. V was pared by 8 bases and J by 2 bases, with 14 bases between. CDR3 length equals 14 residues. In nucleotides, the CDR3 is TGTGCCAGCCAGGCACTAGGGTACACAGATACGCAGTATTTT. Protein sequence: CASQALGYTDTQYF. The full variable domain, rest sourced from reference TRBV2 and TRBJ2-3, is EPEVTQTPSHQVTQMGQEVILRCVPISNHLYFYWYRQILGQKVEFLVSFYNNEISEKSEIFDDQFSVERPDGSNFTLKIRSTKLEDSAMYFCASQALGYTDTQYFGPGTRLTVL.

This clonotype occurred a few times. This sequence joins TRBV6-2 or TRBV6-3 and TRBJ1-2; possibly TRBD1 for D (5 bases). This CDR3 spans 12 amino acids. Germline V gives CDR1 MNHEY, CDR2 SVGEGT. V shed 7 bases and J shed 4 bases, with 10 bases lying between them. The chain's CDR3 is CASKRGSYGYTF. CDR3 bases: TGTGCCAGCAAGCGGGGGAGCTATGGCTACACCTTC.

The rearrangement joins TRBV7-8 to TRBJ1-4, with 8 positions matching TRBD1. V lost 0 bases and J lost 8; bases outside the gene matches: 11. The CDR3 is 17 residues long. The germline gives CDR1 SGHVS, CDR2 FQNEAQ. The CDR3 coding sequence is TGTGCCAGCAGCTTAGCCCGACAGGGGAGTCGTTACGAAAAACTGTTTTTT. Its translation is CASSLARQGSRYEKLFF.

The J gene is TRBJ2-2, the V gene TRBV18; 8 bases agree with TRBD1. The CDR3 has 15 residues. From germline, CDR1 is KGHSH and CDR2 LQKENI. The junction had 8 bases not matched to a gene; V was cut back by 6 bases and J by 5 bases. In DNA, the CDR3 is TGTGCCAGCTCGCGACAGGGGATCTGGACCGGGGAGCTGTTTTTT. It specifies CASSRQGIWTGELFF.

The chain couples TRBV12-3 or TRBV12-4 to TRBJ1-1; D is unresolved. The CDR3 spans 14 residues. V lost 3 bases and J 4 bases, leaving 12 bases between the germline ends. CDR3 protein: CASSFGQAATEAFF. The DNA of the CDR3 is TGTGCCAGCAGTTTTGGGCAGGCGGCCACTGAAGCTTTCTTT.

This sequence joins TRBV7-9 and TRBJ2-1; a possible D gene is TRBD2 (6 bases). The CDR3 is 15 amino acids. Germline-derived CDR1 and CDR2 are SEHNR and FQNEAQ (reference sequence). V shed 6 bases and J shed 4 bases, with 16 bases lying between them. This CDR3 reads CASRHVEEGYNEQFF. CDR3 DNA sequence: TGTGCCAGCAGACACGTAGAGGAGGGTTACAATGAGCAGTTCTTC. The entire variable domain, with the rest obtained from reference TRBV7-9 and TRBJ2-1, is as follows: DTGVSQNPRHKITKRGQNVTFRCDPISEHNRLYWYRQTLGQGPEFLTYFQNEAQLEKSRLLSDRFSAERPKGSFSTLEIQRTEQGDSAMYLCASRHVEEGYNEQFFGPGTRLTVL.

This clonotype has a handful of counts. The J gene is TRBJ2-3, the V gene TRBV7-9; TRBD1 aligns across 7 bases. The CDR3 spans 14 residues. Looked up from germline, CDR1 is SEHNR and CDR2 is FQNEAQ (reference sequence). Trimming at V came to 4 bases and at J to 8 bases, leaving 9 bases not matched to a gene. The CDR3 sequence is CASSSDQGVGTQYF. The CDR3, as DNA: TGTGCCAGCAGCTCAGACCAGGGGGTTGGTACGCAGTATTTT. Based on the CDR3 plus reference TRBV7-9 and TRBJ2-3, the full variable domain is DTGVSQNPRHKITKRGQNVTFRCDPISEHNRLYWYRQTLGQGPEFLTYFQNEAQLEKSRLLSDRFSAERPKGSFSTLEIQRTEQGDSAMYLCASSSDQGVGTQYFGPGTRLTVL.